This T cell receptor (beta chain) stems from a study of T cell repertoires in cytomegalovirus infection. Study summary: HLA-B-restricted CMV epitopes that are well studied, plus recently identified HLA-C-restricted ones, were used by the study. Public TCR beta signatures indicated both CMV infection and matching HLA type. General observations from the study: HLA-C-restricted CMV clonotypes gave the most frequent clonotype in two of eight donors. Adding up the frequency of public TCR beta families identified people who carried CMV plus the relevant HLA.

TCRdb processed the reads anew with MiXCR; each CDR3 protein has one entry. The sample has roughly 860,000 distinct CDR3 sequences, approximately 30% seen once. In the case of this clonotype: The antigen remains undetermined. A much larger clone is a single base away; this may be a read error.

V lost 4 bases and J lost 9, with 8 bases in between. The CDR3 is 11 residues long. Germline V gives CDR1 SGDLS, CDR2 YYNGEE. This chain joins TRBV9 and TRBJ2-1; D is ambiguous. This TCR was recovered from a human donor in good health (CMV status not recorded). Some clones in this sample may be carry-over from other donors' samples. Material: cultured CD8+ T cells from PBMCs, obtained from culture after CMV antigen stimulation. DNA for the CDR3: TGTGCCAGCAGCCCTTCCAGTGAGCAGTTCTTC. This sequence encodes CASSPSSEQFF.